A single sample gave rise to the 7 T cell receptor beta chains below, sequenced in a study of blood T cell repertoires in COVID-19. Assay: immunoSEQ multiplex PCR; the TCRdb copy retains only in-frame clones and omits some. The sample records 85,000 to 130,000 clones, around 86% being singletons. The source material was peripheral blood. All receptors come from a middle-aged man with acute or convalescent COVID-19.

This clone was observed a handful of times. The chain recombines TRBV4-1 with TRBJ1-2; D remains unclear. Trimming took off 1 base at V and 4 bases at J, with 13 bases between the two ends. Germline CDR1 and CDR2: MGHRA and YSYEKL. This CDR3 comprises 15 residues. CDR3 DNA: TGCGCCAGCAGCCAAGGACCGCAACCAGGCTATGGCTACACCTTC. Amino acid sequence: CASSQGPQPGYGYTF.

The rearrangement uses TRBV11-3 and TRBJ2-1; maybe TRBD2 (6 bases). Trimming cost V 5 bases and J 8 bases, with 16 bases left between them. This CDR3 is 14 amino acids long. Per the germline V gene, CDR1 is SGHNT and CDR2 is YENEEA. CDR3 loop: CASSTPGDGDEQFF. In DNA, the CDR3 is TGTGCCAGCAGCACCCCGGGGGACGGCGATGAGCAGTTCTTC.

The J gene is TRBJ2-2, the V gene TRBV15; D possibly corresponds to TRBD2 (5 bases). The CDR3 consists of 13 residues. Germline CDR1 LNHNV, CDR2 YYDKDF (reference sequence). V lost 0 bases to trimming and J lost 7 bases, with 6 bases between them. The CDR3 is CATSRDRGGELFF. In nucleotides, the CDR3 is TGTGCCACCAGCAGAGATCGGGGCGGGGAGCTGTTTTTT.

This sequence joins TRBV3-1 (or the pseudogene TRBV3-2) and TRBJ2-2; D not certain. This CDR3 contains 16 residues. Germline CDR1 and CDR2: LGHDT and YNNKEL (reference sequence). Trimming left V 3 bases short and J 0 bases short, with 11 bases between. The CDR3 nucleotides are TGTGCCAGCAGCCAGAGAAATCCGCCGAACACCGGGGAGCTGTTTTTT. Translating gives CASSQRNPPNTGELFF.

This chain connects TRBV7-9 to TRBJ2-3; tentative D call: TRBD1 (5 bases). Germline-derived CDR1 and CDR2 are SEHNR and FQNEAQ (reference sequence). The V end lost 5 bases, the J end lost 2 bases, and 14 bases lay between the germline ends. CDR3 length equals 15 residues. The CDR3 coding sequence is TGTGCCAGCAGCCCTCATAGGGGCCTCACAGATACGCAGTATTTT. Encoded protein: CASSPHRGLTDTQYF.

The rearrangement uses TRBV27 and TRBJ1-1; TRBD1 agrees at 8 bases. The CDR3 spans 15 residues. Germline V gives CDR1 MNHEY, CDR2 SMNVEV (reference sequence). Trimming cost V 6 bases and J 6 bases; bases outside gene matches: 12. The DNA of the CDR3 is TGTGCCAGCAGAGATTCCAGGGGGCGTAGGTCTGAAGCTTTCTTT. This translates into CASRDSRGRRSEAFF.

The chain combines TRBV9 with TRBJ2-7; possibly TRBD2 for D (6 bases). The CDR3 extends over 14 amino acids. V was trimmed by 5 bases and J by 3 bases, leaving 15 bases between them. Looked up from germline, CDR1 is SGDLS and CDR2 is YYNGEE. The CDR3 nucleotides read TGTGCCAGCAGTCCTTTGGCGGACTACTACGAGCAGTACTTC. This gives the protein CASSPLADYYEQYF.